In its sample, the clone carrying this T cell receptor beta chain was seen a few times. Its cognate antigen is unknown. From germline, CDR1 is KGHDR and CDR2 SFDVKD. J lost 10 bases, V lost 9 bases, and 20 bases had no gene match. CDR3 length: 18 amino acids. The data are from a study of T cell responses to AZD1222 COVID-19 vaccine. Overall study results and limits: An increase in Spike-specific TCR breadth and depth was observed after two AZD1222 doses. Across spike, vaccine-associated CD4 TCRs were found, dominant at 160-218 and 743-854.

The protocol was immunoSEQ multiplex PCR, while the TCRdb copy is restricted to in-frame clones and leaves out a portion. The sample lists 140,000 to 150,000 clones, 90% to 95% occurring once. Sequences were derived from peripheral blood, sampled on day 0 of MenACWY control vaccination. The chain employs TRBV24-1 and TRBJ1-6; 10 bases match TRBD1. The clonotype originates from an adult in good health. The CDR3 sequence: CATGGGTGDFVFRSPLHF. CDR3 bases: TGTGCCACCGGCGGCGGGACAGGGGATTTTGTTTTCAGATCACCCCTCCACTTT.